One T cell receptor beta chain is described in this entry. Its antigen is not identified. Sequenced by immunoSEQ multiplex PCR; TCRdb stores in-frame clones only, minus some. Among fewer than 650,000 clones, around 80% were seen once, and the ten largest hold roughly 13%. The CDR3 spans 14 residues. V was trimmed by 2 bases and J by 0 bases, leaving 7 bases between them. The germline CDR1 and CDR2 sequences are MDHEN and SYDVKM. The record originates from a study of shared clonotypes between healthy human individuals. Study-wide results and caveats: Among donors, the sharing of clonotypes was expected to be influenced by sequencing depth. Sample collection involved blood only; tissue repertoires are likely different.

The receptor's source is a woman aged 40 to 50 in good health. Some clones in this sample may be carry-over from other donors' samples. The chain uses TRBV28 and TRBJ2-5, with no clear D. Sequencing used PBMCs. The CDR3 loop reads CASSLGRNQETQYF. The CDR3 nucleotides are TGTGCCAGCAGTTTAGGGCGAAACCAAGAGACCCAGTACTTC.